The clone carrying this T cell receptor (beta chain) has ten or more counts. Until they underwent thyroid surgery, no patient had received any treatment. TCRdb reprocessed the PCR reads using MiXCR. The sample has some 33,000 clones, 7.4% seen once. The sample belongs to a study of metastatic and nonmetastatic thyroid tumors. The CDR3 has 13 residues. From germline, CDR1 is KGHSH and CDR2 LQKENI. V lost 4 bases to trimming and J lost 6 bases, with 9 bases between them. Sequenced sample: blood. The rearrangement joins TRBV18 to TRBJ1-4; the D is unclear. This clonotype was obtained from a female donor with papillary thyroid cancer or a benign thyroid nodule (not recorded which). Some clones in this sample may be carry-over from other donors' samples. DNA of the CDR3: TGTGCCAGCTCACGGACTCAGGATGAAAAACTGTTTTTT. Translation gives CASSRTQDEKLFF. Full variable domain (outside the CDR3, taken from reference TRBV18 and TRBJ1-4): NAGVMQNPRHLVRRRGQEARLRCSPMKGHSHVYWYRQLPEEGLKFMVYLQKENIIDESGMPKERFSAEFPKEGPSILRIQQVVRGDSAAYFCASSRTQDEKLFFGSGTQLSVL.